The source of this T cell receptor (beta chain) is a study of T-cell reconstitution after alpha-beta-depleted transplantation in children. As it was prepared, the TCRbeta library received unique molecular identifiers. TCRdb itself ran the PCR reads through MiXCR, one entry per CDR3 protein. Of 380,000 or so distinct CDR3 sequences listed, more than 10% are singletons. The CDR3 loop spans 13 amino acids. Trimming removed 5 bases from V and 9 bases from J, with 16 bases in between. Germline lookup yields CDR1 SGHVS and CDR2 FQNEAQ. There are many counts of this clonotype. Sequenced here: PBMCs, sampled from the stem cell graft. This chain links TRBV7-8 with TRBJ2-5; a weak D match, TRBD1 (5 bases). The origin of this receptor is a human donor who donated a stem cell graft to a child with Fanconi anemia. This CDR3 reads CASSTDSGNAQYF. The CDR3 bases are TGTGCCAGCAGCACTGACAGTGGAAACGCCCAGTACTTC. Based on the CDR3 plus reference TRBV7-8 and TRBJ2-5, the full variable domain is GAGVSQSPRYKVAKRGQDVALRCDPISGHVSLFWYQQALGQGPEFLTYFQNEAQLDKSGLPSDRFFAERPEGSVSTLKIQRTQQEDSAVYLCASSTDSGNAQYFGPGTRLLVL.